A single sample gave rise to the 30 T cell receptor beta chains below, sequenced in a study of cytomegalovirus exposure and HLA in healthy donors. Researchers ran the PCR with 60 Vbeta and 13 Jbeta primers. Some clones are missing from TCRdb's copy, which holds only in-frame ones; the method was immunoSEQ multiplex PCR. The sample totals more than 100,000 clones; its top ten clones hold less than 4.5%. The material sequenced was PBMCs. The receptor set was obtained from a man aged 35-49 years in good health and CMV-seronegative.

V and J are TRBV11-3 and TRBJ2-3; D perhaps matches TRBD1 (6 bases). Germline V lookup: CDR1 SGHNT, CDR2 YENEEA. The CDR3 spans 13 residues. The ends were cut back, 3 bases at V and 4 bases at J, with 8 bases in the middle. The CDR3 spells CASSFSGADTQYF. The CDR3 bases are TGTGCCAGCAGCTTCTCAGGGGCAGATACGCAGTATTTT. Full variable domain (rest looked up from reference TRBV11-3 and TRBJ2-3): EAGVVQSPRYKIIEKKQPVAFWCNPISGHNTLYWYLQNLGQGPELLIRYENEEAVDDSQLPKDRFSAERLKGVDSTLKIQPAELGDSAVYLCASSFSGADTQYFGPGTRLTVL.

The J gene is TRBJ1-2, the V gene TRBV4-1; 7 nucleotides match TRBD1. The V gene's germline CDR1 is MGHRA and CDR2 YSYEKL. Losses at the gene ends were 1 base for V and 3 bases for J; bases not matched to a gene: 5. The CDR3 sequence is 15 residues long. CDR3 region: CASSQGEDRDYGYTF. In nucleotides, the CDR3 is TGCGCCAGCAGCCAAGGGGAAGACAGGGACTATGGCTACACCTTC.

The chain couples TRBV6-5 to TRBJ1-2; no definite D call. The germline gives CDR1 MNHEY, CDR2 SVGAGI. The CDR3 runs 14 residues. V shed 0 bases and J shed 2 bases, with 7 bases lying between them. The CDR3: CASSYSGRNYGYTF. As DNA, the CDR3 is TGTGCCAGCAGTTACTCGGGCAGGAACTATGGCTACACCTTC.

To note about this clone: Within the sample, other DNA sequences also encode this same CDR3. The rearrangement links TRBV28 to TRBJ2-7; the match to TRBD1 covers 9 bases. The trim removed 2 bases at V and 3 bases at J, leaving 2 bases unmatched. The CDR3 contains 14 residues. CDR1 and CDR2 from the germline V gene are MDHEN and SYDVKM. In nucleotides, the CDR3 is TGTGCCAGCAGTTTAGCGGGACAGGGCTACGAGCAGTACTTC. Translation gives CASSLAGQGYEQYF.

V is TRBV5-1 and J is TRBJ1-1; 11 bases are a match to TRBD1. V lost 4 bases to trimming and J lost 4 bases; unmatched junction nucleotides: 3. Germline V gene data show CDR1 as SGHRS and CDR2 as YFSETQ. The CDR3 consists of 14 residues. In DNA form, the CDR3 reads TGCGCCAGCAGCAAAGGACAGGGGGCCACTGAAGCTTTCTTT. Translating gives CASSKGQGATEAFF.

This chain joins TRBV4-2 and TRBJ2-3; 7 nucleotides line up with TRBD2. Germline CDR1 is LGHNA and CDR2 is YNFKEQ. V shed 0 bases, J shed 8 bases, and the junction held 8 bases outside the gene matches. This CDR3 has 15 residues. CDR3 sequence reads: CASSQDRLTGGTQYF. The CDR3 DNA reads TGTGCCAGCAGCCAAGATAGACTGACGGGGGGTACGCAGTATTTT.

The J gene is TRBJ2-7, the V gene TRBV5-1; TRBD1 matches at 8 bases. This CDR3 is 14 amino acids long. Germline V gene sequence: CDR1 SGHRS, CDR2 YFSETQ. The trim removed 2 bases at V and 2 bases at J, leaving 3 bases unmatched. CDR3 DNA sequence: TGCGCCAGCAGCTTCTCACAGGGGGCCTACGAGCAGTACTTC. This sequence encodes CASSFSQGAYEQYF.

The chain links TRBV4-2 to TRBJ2-4, with D possibly matching TRBD1 (5 bases). Germline-derived CDR1 and CDR2 are LGHNA and YNFKEQ. The germline V and J ends were trimmed by 4 bases and 0 bases, with 22 bases remaining between them. The CDR3 contains 19 residues. The CDR3 bases are TGTGCCAGCAGCCTTGGTCAGGGCGGCGAAACACTAGCCAAAAACATTCAGTACTTC. This gives the protein CASSLGQGGETLAKNIQYF.

The V gene is TRBV5-1, the J gene TRBJ2-2, with a weak D call TRBD1 (5 bases). The V end lost 7 bases, the J end lost 4 bases, and 11 bases lay between the germline ends. The length of the CDR3 is 13 residues. CDR1 SGHRS and CDR2 YFSETQ come from the germline V gene. CDR3 in DNA: TGCGCCAGCGGTTCGACAGTCACCGGGGAGCTGTTTTTT. It translates to CASGSTVTGELFF.

The chain recombines TRBV5-6 with TRBJ1-2, with D possibly being TRBD1 (5 bases). The CDR3 is 13 amino acids. V lost 0 bases to trimming and J lost 8 bases, with 11 bases between them. In germline, CDR1 is SGHDT, CDR2 YYEEEE. The CDR3 region is CASSLVREGGYTF. For the CDR3, the DNA is TGTGCCAGCAGCTTGGTTCGGGAGGGGGGCTACACCTTC.

The rearrangement uses TRBV14 and TRBJ2-2; weak D call: TRBD2 (6 bases). The germline gives CDR1 SGHDN, CDR2 FVKESK. The CDR3 spans 15 residues. V lost 4 bases and J lost 6, with 15 bases in between. The CDR3 loop reads CASSLPGVVSGELFF. The CDR3 DNA sequence: TGTGCCAGCAGCCTCCCGGGGGTAGTCTCCGGGGAGCTGTTTTTT.

V and J are TRBV4-3 and TRBJ2-3; 7 bases align to TRBD1. The CDR3 contains 14 residues. Losses at the gene ends were 0 bases for V and 4 bases for J; bases not matched to a gene: 1. Germline-derived CDR1 and CDR2 are LGHNA and YSLEER. This chain's CDR3 is CASSQETGADTQYF. CDR3 DNA: TGCGCCAGCAGCCAAGAAACAGGGGCAGATACGCAGTATTTT.

The chain carries TRBV11-2 and TRBJ2-6, with TRBD2 matching 7 bases. The germline V gene has CDR1 SGHAT and CDR2 FQNNGV. V dropped 2 bases and J dropped 0; count of bases not matched to a gene: 7. This CDR3 region has 18 residues. The CDR3 region is CASSLMEGGISGANVLTF. CDR3 DNA: TGTGCCAGCAGCTTAATGGAGGGAGGGATCTCTGGGGCCAACGTCCTGACTTTC.

The chain carries TRBV10-3 and TRBJ1-1, with a possible D match to TRBD1 (6 bases). Germline-derived CDR1 and CDR2 are ENHRY and SYGVKD. V was shortened by 4 bases and J by 4 bases, with 16 bases between the two germline ends. There are 15 residues in the CDR3. The CDR3 DNA reads as TGTGCCATCAGTGCCCCGACAGGTCGAGTCACTGAAGCTTTCTTT. Its translation is CAISAPTGRVTEAFF.

J is TRBJ2-3 and V is TRBV7-2, with TRBD2 matching over 10 bases. CDR1 and CDR2 (germline): SGHTA, FQGNSA. With V trimmed by 4 bases and J by 6 bases, 7 bases remained unmatched. This CDR3 is 15 amino acids long. For the CDR3, the DNA is TGTGCCAGCAGCTCCAAGCGGGGGGGCGGGGATACGCAGTATTTT. This codes for CASSSKRGGGDTQYF.

The chain uses TRBV30 and TRBJ2-7; D may be TRBD1 (5 bases). Trimming pared 0 bases from V and 2 bases from J, leaving 11 bases between. CDR1 and CDR2 from the germline V gene are GTSNPN and SVGIG (reference sequence). The CDR3 contains 14 residues. CDR3 region: CAWSVIRDPYEQYF. The DNA of the CDR3 is TGTGCCTGGAGTGTAATCAGGGATCCCTACGAGCAGTACTTC.

CDR3 amino acids: CASRPGTSNTEAFF. The DNA for the CDR3 is TGCGCCAGCCGACCCGGGACATCGAACACTGAAGCTTTCTTT. This sequence joins TRBV5-1 and TRBJ1-1, with D possibly TRBD1 on 6 matching bases. V was cut by 7 bases and J by 1 base, with 14 bases left in between. Per the germline V gene, CDR1 is SGHRS and CDR2 is YFSETQ. The CDR3 has 14 amino acids.

The rearrangement joins TRBV19 to TRBJ2-1; 10 nucleotides match TRBD1. V was clipped by 3 bases and J by 9 bases; unmatched bases: 8. CDR1 is LNHDA, CDR2 SQIVND, per germline (reference sequence). This CDR3 comprises 15 residues. CDR3: CASSIDRGRLGEQFF. In DNA, the CDR3 is TGTGCCAGTAGTATCGACAGGGGGCGCTTAGGTGAGCAGTTCTTC.

The chain combines TRBV4-2 with TRBJ1-2, with D perhaps matching TRBD1 (5 bases). Germline lookup yields CDR1 LGHNA and CDR2 YNFKEQ. The length of the CDR3 is 13 residues. V lost 2 bases, J lost 8 bases, and 12 bases lay in between. The CDR3 is CASSQSQGRGYTF. The CDR3 region has the DNA TGTGCCAGCAGCCAATCCCAGGGTCGCGGCTACACCTTC.

The chain links TRBV27 to TRBJ2-7; D ambiguous. The V gene's germline CDR1 is MNHEY and CDR2 SMNVEV (reference sequence). The CDR3 contains 11 residues. V shed 4 bases and J shed 6 bases, with 7 bases lying between them. The CDR3: CASSSPSEQYF. CDR3 DNA: TGTGCCAGCAGTTCCCCCTCCGAGCAGTACTTC.

The CDR3 coding sequence is TGTGCCTGGAGCGGGTGGTCGGGTGGGAGTACAGATACGCAGTATTTT. It translates to CAWSGWSGGSTDTQYF. The chain is built from TRBV30 and TRBJ2-3, with D tentatively TRBD2 (5 bases). The CDR3 sequence is 16 residues long. Deletions cut 3 bases from V and 3 bases from J, with 19 bases between. Germline V gives CDR1 GTSNPN, CDR2 SVGIG (reference sequence).

The V gene is TRBV11-3, the J gene TRBJ2-1, with D tentatively TRBD2 (5 bases). This CDR3 has 12 residues. The V end was cut by 3 bases, the J end by 10 bases, with 10 bases between. Germline V gene lookup returns CDR1 SGHNT and CDR2 YENEEA. CDR3: CASSFVSGEQFF. CDR3 coding DNA: TGTGCCAGCAGCTTTGTTTCGGGAGAGCAGTTCTTC.

V is TRBV7-2 and J is TRBJ2-4; D perhaps matches TRBD1 (5 bases). In germline, CDR1 is SGHTA, CDR2 FQGNSA. The germline V and J ends were trimmed by 2 bases and 0 bases, with 11 bases remaining between them. The CDR3 runs to 16 residues. The CDR3 here is CASSLSPGLAKNIQYF. In DNA, the CDR3 is TGTGCCAGCAGCTTAAGCCCAGGGTTAGCCAAAAACATTCAGTACTTC.

This chain links TRBV29-1 with TRBJ2-2; D might be TRBD1 (5 bases). The CDR3 is 14 amino acids. V lost 5 bases to trimming and J lost 4 bases, with 14 bases between them. Per the germline V gene, CDR1 is SQVTM and CDR2 is ANQGSEA. In DNA form, the CDR3 reads TGCAGCGTTCTCGTGACAGAACCCACCGGGGAGCTGTTTTTT. It translates to CSVLVTEPTGELFF.

CDR3 loop: CASSIVGSSGELFF. For the CDR3, the DNA is TGTGCCAGTAGTATAGTTGGGAGTTCCGGGGAGCTGTTTTTT. The chain uses TRBV19 and TRBJ2-2, with D possibly matching TRBD2 (5 bases). Per germline, CDR1 LNHDA and CDR2 SQIVND (reference sequence). Trimming left V 1 base short and J 6 bases short, with 9 bases between. The CDR3 is made up of 14 amino acids.

This rearrangement joins TRBV5-6 to TRBJ2-1; D ambiguous. The CDR3 runs 16 residues. V shed 4 bases and J shed 1 base, with 15 bases lying between them. The germline CDR1 and CDR2 sequences are SGHDT and YYEEEE. CDR3: CASSPDYSSSYNEQFF. The CDR3 coding sequence is TGTGCCAGCAGCCCCGATTACTCCTCATCCTACAATGAGCAGTTCTTC.

The gene calls are TRBV5-1 and TRBJ2-3; D gene ambiguous. Trimming removed 2 bases at V and 4 bases at J, with 2 bases between. This CDR3 spans 11 amino acids. From germline, CDR1 is SGHRS and CDR2 YFSETQ. CDR3 residues: CASSFADTQYF. The DNA of the CDR3 is TGCGCCAGCAGCTTCGCAGATACGCAGTATTTT.

The chain carries TRBV7-2 and TRBJ1-3; D is unresolved. This CDR3 has 13 residues. With 2 bases removed from V and 4 bases from J, the gap between germline ends came to 6 bases. The germline gives CDR1 SGHTA, CDR2 FQGNSA. This CDR3 is CASSLNQGNTIYF. DNA of the CDR3: TGTGCCAGCAGCTTAAATCAAGGAAACACCATATATTTT. Supplemented by reference TRBV7-2 and TRBJ1-3, the full variable domain reads GAGVSQSPSNKVTEKGKDVELRCDPISGHTALYWYRQSLGQGLEFLIYFQGNSAPDKSGLPSDRFSAERTGGSVSTLTIQRTQQEDSAVYLCASSLNQGNTIYFGEGSWLTVV.

The CDR3 region has the DNA TGCGCCAGCAGCTTTACAGGGGGTAGCTCCTACGAGCAGTACTTC. Residues: CASSFTGGSSYEQYF. The V and J genes are TRBV5-1 and TRBJ2-7; 8 nucleotides line up with TRBD1. There are 15 residues in the CDR3. The V segment lost 2 bases and the J segment 0 bases; nucleotides outside the gene matches: 4. Germline lookup yields CDR1 SGHRS and CDR2 YFSETQ.

The chain employs TRBV5-1 and TRBJ2-1; TRBD1 might be the D (6 bases). Germline V lookup: CDR1 SGHRS, CDR2 YFSETQ. V lost 1 base and J lost 6, with 20 bases in between. The CDR3 has 17 amino acids. CDR3 DNA: TGCGCCAGCAGCTTGAGTCTTGGGGTTCGGACAGTCAATGAGCAGTTCTTC. Its translation is CASSLSLGVRTVNEQFF.